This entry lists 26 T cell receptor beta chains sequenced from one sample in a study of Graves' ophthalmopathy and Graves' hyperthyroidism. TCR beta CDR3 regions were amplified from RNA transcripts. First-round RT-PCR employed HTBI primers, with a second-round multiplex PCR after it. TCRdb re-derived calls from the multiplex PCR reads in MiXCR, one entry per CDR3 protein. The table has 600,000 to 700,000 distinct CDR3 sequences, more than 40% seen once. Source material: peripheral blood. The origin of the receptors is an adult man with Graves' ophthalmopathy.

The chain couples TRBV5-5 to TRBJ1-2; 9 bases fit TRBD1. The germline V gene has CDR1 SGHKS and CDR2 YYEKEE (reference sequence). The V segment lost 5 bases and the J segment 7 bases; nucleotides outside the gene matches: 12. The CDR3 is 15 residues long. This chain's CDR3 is CASSEAGDRVCGYTF. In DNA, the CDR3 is TGTGCCAGCAGTGAGGCAGGGGACAGGGTCTGTGGCTACACCTTC.

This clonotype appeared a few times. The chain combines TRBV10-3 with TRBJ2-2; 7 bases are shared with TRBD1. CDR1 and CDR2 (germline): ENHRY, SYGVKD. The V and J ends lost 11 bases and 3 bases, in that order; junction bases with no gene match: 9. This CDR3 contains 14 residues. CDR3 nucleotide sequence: TGTGCCGGGCGACAGGGAAGGGACACCGGGGAGCTGTTTTTT. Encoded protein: CAGRQGRDTGELFF.

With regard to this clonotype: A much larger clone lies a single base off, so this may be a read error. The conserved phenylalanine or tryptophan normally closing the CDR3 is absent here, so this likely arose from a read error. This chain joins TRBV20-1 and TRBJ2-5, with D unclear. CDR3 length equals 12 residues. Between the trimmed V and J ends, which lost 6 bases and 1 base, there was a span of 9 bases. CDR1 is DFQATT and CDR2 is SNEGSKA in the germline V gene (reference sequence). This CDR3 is CSASHGQETQYC. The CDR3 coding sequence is TGCAGTGCCAGTCACGGCCAAGAGACCCAGTACTGC.

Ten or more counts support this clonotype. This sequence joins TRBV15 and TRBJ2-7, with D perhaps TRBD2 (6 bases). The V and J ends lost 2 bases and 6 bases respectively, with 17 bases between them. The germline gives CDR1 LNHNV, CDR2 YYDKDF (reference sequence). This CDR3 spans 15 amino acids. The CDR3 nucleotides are TGTGCCACCAGCAGAAAGGGGACGCGGGGCGGCGAGCAGTACTTC. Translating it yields CATSRKGTRGGEQYF.

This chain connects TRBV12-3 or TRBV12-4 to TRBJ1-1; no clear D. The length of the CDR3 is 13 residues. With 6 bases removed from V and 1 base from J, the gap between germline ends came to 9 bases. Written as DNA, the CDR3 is TGTGCCAGCAGCGTCCAAAAGAACACTGAAGCTTTCTTT. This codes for CASSVQKNTEAFF.

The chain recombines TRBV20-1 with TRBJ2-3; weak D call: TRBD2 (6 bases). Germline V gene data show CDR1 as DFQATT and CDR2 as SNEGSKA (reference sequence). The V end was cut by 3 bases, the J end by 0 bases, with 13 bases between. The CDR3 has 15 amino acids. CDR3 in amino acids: CSASAGIGSTDTQYF. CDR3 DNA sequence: TGCAGTGCTAGCGCGGGGATTGGAAGCACAGATACGCAGTATTTT.

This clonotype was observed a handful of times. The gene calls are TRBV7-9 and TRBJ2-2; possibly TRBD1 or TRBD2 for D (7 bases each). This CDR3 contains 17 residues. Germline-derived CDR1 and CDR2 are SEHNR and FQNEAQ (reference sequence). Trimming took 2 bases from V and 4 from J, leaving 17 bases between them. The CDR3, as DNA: TGTGCCAGCAGCTTACGCGCAGGGGGGGATTCCACCGGGGAGCTGTTTTTT. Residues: CASSLRAGGDSTGELFF.

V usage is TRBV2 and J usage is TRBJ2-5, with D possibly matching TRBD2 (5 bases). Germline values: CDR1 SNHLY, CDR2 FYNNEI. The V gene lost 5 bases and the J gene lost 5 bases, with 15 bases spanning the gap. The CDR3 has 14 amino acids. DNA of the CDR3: TGTGCCAGCAGTCGAACGAGGGCCGTGGAGACCCAGTACTTC. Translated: CASSRTRAVETQYF.

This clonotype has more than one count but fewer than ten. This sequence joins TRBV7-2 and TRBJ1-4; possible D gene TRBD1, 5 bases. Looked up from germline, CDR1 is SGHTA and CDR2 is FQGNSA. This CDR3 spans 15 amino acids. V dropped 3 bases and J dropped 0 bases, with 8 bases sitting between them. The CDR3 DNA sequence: TGTGCCAGCAGCTTCGGGGCATCAACTAATGAAAAACTGTTTTTT. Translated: CASSFGASTNEKLFF.

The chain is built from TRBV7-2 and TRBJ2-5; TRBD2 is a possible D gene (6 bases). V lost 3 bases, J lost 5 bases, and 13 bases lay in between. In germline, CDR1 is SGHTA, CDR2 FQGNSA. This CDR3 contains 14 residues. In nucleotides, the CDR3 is TGTGCCAGCAGCTTCGGGGGAAGGCGGGAGACCCAGTACTTC. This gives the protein CASSFGGRRETQYF.

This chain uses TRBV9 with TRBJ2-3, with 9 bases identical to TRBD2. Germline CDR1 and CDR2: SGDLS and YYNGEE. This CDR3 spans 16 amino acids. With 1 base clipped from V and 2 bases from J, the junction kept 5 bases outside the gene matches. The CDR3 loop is CASSVSLAGSTDTQYF. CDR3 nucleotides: TGTGCCAGCAGCGTAAGCCTAGCGGGGTCCACAGATACGCAGTATTTT.

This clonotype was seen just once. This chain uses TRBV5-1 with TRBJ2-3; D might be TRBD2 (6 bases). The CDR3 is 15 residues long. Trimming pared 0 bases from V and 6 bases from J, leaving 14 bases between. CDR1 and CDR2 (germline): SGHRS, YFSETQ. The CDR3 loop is CASSLDGFRGDTQYF. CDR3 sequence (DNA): TGCGCCAGCAGCTTGGACGGGTTTCGGGGGGATACGCAGTATTTT.

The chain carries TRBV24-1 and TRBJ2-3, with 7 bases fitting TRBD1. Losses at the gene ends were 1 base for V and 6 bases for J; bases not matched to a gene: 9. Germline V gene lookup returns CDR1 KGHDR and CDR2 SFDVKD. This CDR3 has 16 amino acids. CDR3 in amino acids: CATSDFTGAGGDTQYF. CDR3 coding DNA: TGTGCCACCAGTGATTTCACAGGGGCTGGGGGCGATACGCAGTATTTT.

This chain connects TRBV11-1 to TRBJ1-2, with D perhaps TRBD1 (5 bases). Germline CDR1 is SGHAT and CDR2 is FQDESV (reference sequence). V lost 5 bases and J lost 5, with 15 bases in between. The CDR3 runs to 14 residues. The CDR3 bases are TGTGCCAGCAGCCACGAGGGTGGGGCATATGGCTACACCTTC. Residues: CASSHEGGAYGYTF.

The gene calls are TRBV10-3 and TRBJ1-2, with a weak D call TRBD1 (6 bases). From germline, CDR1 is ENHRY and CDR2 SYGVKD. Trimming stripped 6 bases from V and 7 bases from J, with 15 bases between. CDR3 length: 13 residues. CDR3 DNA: TGTGCCATCAGCCGGACAGCAGGTGGTGGCTACACCTTC. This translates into CAISRTAGGGYTF.

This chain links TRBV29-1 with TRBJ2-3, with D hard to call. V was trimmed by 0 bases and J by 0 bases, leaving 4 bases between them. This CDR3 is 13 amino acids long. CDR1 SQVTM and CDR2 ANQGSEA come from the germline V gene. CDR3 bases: TGCAGCGTTGAAGACAGGAGCACAGATACGCAGTATTTT. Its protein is CSVEDRSTDTQYF.

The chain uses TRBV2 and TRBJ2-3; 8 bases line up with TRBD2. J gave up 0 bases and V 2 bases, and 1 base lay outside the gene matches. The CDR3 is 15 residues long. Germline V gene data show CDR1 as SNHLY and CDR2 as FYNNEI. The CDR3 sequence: CASSEQRGSTDTQYF. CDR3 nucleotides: TGTGCCAGCAGTGAACAGCGGGGGAGCACAGATACGCAGTATTTT.

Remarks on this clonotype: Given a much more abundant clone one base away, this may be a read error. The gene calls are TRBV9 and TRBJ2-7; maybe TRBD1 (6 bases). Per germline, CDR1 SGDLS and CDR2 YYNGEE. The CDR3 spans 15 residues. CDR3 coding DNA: TGTGCCAGCAGCTTGGACAGCGGTTACTACTACGAGCAGAACTTC. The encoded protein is CASSLDSGYYYEQNF.

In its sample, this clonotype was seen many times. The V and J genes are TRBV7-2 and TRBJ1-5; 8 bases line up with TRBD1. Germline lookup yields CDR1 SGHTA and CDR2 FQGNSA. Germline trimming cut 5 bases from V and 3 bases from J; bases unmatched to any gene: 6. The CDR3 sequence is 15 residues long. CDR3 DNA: TGTGCCAGCAGCCCAGGGGGACAGGCCAATCAGCCCCAGCATTTT. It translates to CASSPGGQANQPQHF. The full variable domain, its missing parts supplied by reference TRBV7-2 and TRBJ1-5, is GAGVSQSPSNKVTEKGKDVELRCDPISGHTALYWYRQSLGQGLEFLIYFQGNSAPDKSGLPSDRFSAERTGGSVSTLTIQRTQQEDSAVYLCASSPGGQANQPQHFGDGTRLSIL.

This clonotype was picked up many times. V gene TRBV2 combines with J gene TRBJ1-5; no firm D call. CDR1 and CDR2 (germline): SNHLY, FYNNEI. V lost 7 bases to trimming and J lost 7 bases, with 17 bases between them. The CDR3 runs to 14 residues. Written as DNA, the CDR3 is TGTGCCAGCACCCCGGCCCTCGCGGTCCAGCCCCAGCATTTT. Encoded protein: CASTPALAVQPQHF.

The CDR3 sequence is CSASGGRTSGTRGNTIYF. DNA for the CDR3: TGCAGTGCTAGCGGGGGAAGGACTAGCGGGACCAGAGGGAACACCATATATTTT. The chain joins TRBV20-1 to TRBJ1-3; a weak D match, TRBD1 (5 bases). Trimming stripped 3 bases from V and 7 bases from J, with 28 bases between. Germline values: CDR1 DFQATT, CDR2 SNEGSKA (reference sequence). CDR3 length: 18 residues.

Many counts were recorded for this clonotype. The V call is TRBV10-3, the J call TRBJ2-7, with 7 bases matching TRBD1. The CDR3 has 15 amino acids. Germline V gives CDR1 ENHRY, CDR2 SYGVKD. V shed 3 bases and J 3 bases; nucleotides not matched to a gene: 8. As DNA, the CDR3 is TGTGCCATCAGTGAATCCCGGACAGGAGGCTACGAGCAGTACTTC. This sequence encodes CAISESRTGGYEQYF.

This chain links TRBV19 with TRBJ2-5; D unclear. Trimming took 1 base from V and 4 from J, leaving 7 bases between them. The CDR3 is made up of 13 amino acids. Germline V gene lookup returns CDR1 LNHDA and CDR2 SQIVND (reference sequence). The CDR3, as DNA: TGTGCCAGTAGTATAGCCTCGCCAGAGACCCAGTACTTC. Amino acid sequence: CASSIASPETQYF.

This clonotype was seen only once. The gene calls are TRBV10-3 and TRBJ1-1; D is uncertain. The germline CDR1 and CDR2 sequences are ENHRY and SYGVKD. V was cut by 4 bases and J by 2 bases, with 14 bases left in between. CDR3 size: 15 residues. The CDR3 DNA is TGTGCCATCAGTGGAAGTGGACCGCCAAACACTGAAGCTTTCTTT. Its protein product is CAISGSGPPNTEAFF.

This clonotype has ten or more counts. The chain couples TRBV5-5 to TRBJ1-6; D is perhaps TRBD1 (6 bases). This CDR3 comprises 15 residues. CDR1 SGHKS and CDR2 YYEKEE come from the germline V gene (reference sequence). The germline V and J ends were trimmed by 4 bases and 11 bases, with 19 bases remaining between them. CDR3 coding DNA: TGTGCCAGCAGCATAGACAACACAGGGTTTGCACCCCTCCACTTT. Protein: CASSIDNTGFAPLHF.

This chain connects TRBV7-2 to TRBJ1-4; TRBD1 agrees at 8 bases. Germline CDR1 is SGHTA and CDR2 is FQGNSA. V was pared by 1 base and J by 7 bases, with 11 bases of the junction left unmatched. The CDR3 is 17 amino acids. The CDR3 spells CASSLGGGQGAFEKLFF. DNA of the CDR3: TGTGCCAGCAGCTTAGGGGGAGGGCAGGGGGCCTTTGAAAAACTGTTTTTT.